This T cell receptor beta chain was sequenced in a study of T cell responses to AZD1222 COVID-19 vaccine. TCRdb's table, derived via immunoSEQ multiplex PCR, lists solely in-frame clones and lacks some. The sample includes about 150,000 clones, roughly 90% seen only once; the top ten take 3.1%. There are 17 residues in the CDR3. V gave up 1 base and J gave up 8 bases; unmatched junction bases: 9. Germline loops: CDR1 SQVTM, CDR2 ANQGSEA. The sequencing here drew on peripheral blood, taken on day 0 of AZD1222 vaccination. The origin of this receptor is an adult in good health. The chain combines TRBV29-1 with TRBJ2-1; TRBD2 matches 15 bases. The CDR3 spells CSVEGTKGTSGGYEQFF. CDR3 coding DNA: TGCAGCGTTGAAGGCACTAAAGGGACTAGCGGGGGGTATGAGCAGTTCTTC.